Described below is a single T cell receptor (beta chain) sequence and its context. Its antigen remains unidentified. This sample stems from a study of response to subunit inactivated influenza vaccine. This CDR3 has 13 amino acids. From germline, CDR1 is SGHAT and CDR2 FQDESV (reference sequence). V lost 11 bases and J lost 0, with 12 bases in between. MiXCR, applied by TCRdb to the RT-PCR reads, yields one record per CDR3 protein. The profile shows around 850,000 distinct CDR3 sequences, roughly 20% of them singletons. Study findings and constraints: Authors suggested few new T cells are recruited by each seasonal influenza vaccination.

This chain uses TRBV11-1 with TRBJ2-3; D gene ambiguous. This receptor was obtained from a man aged 50 to 60 who received an inactivated influenza vaccine. Source: PBMCs from blood, taken 5 to 6 days after vaccination. In DNA form, the CDR3 reads TGTGCCGAGAGACCGCTTAGCACAGATACGCAGTATTTT. Translating gives CAERPLSTDTQYF.